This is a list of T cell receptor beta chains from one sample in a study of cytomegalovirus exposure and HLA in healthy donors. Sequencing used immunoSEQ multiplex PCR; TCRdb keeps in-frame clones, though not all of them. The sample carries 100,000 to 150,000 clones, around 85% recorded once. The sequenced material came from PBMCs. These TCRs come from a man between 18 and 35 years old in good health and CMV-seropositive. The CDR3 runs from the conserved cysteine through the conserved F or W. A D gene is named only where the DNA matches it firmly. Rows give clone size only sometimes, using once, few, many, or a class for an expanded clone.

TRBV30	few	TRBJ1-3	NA	CAWRTQGAGNTIYF	TGTGCCTGGAGGACTCAAGGAGCTGGAAACACCATATATTTT
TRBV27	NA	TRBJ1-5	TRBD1	CASSEGQGSVVNQPQHF	TGTGCCAGCAGCGAGGGACAGGGGTCGGTGGTCAATCAGCCCCAGCATTTT
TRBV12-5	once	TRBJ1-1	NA	CASGLFYHSANTEAFF	TGTGCTAGTGGTTTGTTCTACCATTCCGCGAACACTGAAGCTTTCTTT
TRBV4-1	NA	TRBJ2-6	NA	CASSPTGKAGGANVLTF	TGCGCCAGCAGCCCAACAGGGAAGGCGGGTGGGGCCAACGTCCTGACTTTC
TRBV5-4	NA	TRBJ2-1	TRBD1	CASSPQGAGYNEQFF	TGTGCCAGCAGCCCCCAGGGGGCGGGGTACAATGAGCAGTTCTTC
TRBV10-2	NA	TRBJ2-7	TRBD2	CASSEWPGLVGGEQYF	TGCGCCAGCAGTGAATGGCCGGGACTAGTTGGCGGCGAGCAGTACTTC
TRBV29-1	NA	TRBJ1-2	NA	CSVETRGGYGYTF	TGCAGCGTTGAAACCAGGGGCGGCTATGGCTACACCTTC
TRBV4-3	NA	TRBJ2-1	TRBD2	CASSLMTSGRQNEQFF	TGCGCCAGCAGCCTAATGACTAGCGGGCGCCAAAATGAGCAGTTCTTC
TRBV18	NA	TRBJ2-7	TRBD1	CASSPAGGSSYEQYF	TGTGCCAGCTCACCAGCAGGGGGTAGCTCCTACGAGCAGTACTTC
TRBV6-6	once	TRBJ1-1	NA	CASSYIGRGSSEAFF	TGTGCCAGCAGTTACATAGGGAGGGGTTCATCTGAAGCTTTCTTT
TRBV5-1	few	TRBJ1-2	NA	CASSPAQGLGYGYTF	TGCGCCAGCAGCCCAGCTCAGGGGCTTGGCTATGGCTACACCTTC
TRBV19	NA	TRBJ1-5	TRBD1	CASSGDSRRNQPQHF	TGTGCCAGTAGCGGGGACAGTCGTCGCAATCAGCCCCAGCATTTT
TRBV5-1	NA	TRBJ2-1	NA	CASTTGAAEQFF	TGCGCCAGCACCACTGGGGCGGCCGAGCAGTTCTTC
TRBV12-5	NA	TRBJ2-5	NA	CASGLDGLETQYF	TGTGCTAGTGGTTTGGACGGTCTAGAGACCCAGTACTTC
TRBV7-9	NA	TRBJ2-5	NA	CASSLKRPASRAAEETQYF	TGTGCCAGCAGCTTAAAACGACCCGCCTCGCGGGCCGCTGAAGAGACCCAGTACTTC
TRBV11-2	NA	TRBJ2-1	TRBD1	CASSQWAGGYNNEQFF	TGTGCCAGCAGCCAGTGGGCAGGGGGCTATAATAATGAGCAGTTCTTC
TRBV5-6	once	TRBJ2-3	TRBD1	CASSRTGRDTDTQYF	TGTGCCAGCAGCAGGACAGGGCGGGACACAGATACGCAGTATTTT
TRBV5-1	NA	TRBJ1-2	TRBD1	CASSGYGLEQGHYGYTF	TGCGCCAGCAGCGGGTACGGGTTGGAACAGGGGCACTATGGCTACACCTTC
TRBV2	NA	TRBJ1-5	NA	CASRLAGAPQHF	TGTGCCAGCAGACTAGCGGGGGCGCCCCAGCATTTT
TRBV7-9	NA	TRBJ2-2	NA	CSSSLNLGSGELFF	TGTTCCAGCAGCCTGAATCTTGGGAGCGGGGAGCTGTTTTTT
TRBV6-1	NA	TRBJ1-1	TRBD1	CASYPRGQGATEAFF	TGTGCCAGCTATCCCCGTGGACAGGGGGCGACTGAAGCTTTCTTT
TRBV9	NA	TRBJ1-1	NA	CASSVSIRAEAFF	TGTGCCAGCAGCGTGAGTATTCGGGCTGAAGCTTTCTTT
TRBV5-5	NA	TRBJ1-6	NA	CASSLVQLAPNSPLHF	TGTGCCAGCAGCTTGGTACAACTAGCACCTAATTCACCCCTCCACTTT
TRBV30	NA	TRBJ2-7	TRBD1	CAWGYGQGTSYEQYF	TGTGCCTGGGGCTACGGACAGGGGACCTCCTACGAGCAGTACTTC
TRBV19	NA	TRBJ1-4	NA	CASSIDVDNGKLFF	TGTGCCAGTAGTATAGATGTTGACAATGGAAAACTGTTTTTT
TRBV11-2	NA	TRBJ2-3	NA	CASSLDPAGNTDTQYF	TGTGCCAGCAGCTTAGATCCCGCAGGCAACACAGATACGCAGTATTTT
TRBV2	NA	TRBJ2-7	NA	CASSDRLGEQYF	TGTGCCAGCAGTGACAGGCTTGGCGAGCAGTACTTC
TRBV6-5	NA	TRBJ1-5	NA	CASSPDRSQPQHF	TGTGCCAGCAGCCCCGACAGGTCTCAGCCCCAGCATTTT
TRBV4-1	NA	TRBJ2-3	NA	CASSQDLSTDTQYF	TGCGCCAGCAGCCAAGACCTGAGCACAGATACGCAGTATTTT
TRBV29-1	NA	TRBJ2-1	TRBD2	CSVEVSLAGGPYNEQFF	TGCAGCGTTGAAGTCTCCCTAGCGGGAGGGCCCTACAATGAGCAGTTCTTC
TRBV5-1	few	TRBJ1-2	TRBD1	CASSLGSLTGTGGLNGYTF	TGCGCCAGCAGCTTGGGGAGCCTTACCGGGACAGGGGGCTTGAATGGCTACACCTTC
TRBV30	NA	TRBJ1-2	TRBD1	CAWSTGTGSSYTF	TGTGCCTGGAGTACCGGGACAGGGTCCTCTTACACCTTC
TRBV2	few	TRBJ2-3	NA	CASSDPFADTQYF	TGTGCCAGCAGTGACCCCTTTGCAGATACGCAGTATTTT
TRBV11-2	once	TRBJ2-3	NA	CASSLDQLMPDTQYF	TGTGCCAGCAGCTTAGATCAACTAATGCCAGATACGCAGTATTTT
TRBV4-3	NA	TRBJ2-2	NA	CASSQDYSTGELFF	TGCGCCAGCAGCCAAGATTATTCCACCGGGGAGCTGTTTTTT
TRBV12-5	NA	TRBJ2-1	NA	CASGLLPTDSQQFF	TGTGCTAGTGGTTTGCTACCAACGGACAGCCAGCAGTTCTTC
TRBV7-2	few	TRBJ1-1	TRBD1	CASSLEGQRNTEAFF	TGTGCCAGCAGCTTAGAGGGACAGCGGAACACTGAAGCTTTCTTT
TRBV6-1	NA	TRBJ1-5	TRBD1	CASSGSRDRVNQPQHF	TGTGCCAGCAGTGGATCCCGGGACAGGGTCAATCAGCCCCAGCATTTT
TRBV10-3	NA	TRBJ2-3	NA	CAISDSPDTQYF	TGTGCCATCAGTGATAGCCCAGATACGCAGTATTTT
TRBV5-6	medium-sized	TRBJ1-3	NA	CASSWQGSGNTIYF	TGTGCCAGCAGCTGGCAGGGTTCAGGAAACACCATATATTTT
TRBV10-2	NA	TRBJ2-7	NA	CASRGGLAYEQYF	TGCGCCAGCAGGGGAGGACTTGCCTACGAGCAGTACTTC
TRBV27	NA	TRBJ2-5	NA	CASSQGRQETQYF	TGTGCCAGCAGTCAGGGGAGACAAGAGACCCAGTACTTC
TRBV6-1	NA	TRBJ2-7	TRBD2	CASSEGAGGDSSFEQYF	TGTGCCAGCAGTGAGGGGGCGGGGGGCGATTCGTCCTTCGAGCAGTACTTC
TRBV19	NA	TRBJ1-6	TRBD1	CASRRGTGDNSPLHF	TGTGCCAGTAGACGCGGGACAGGGGATAATTCACCCCTCCACTTT
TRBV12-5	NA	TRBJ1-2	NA	CASGLPTGRDGYTF	TGTGCTAGTGGTTTGCCTACAGGGCGGGATGGCTACACCTTC
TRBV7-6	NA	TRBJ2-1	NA	CASSASVGSYNEQFF	TGTGCCAGCAGCGCCAGCGTGGGTTCCTACAATGAGCAGTTCTTC
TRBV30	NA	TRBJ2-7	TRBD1	CAWSLSPGQGVYEQYF	TGTGCCTGGAGTTTATCGCCCGGACAGGGTGTCTACGAGCAGTACTTC
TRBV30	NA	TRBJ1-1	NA	CAWSVEPKQDPNTEAFF	TGTGCCTGGAGTGTAGAGCCCAAACAGGACCCAAACACTGAAGCTTTCTTT
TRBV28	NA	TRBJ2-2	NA	CASSLNRVTGELFF	TGTGCCAGCAGCCTGAACAGGGTCACCGGGGAGCTGTTTTTT
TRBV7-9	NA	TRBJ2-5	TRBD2	CSSSLYRSGGRGETQYF	TGTTCCAGCAGCTTATATCGCAGCGGGGGTAGGGGAGAGACCCAGTACTTC
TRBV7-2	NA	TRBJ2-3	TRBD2	CASSLRPTGGYTDTQYF	TGTGCCAGCAGCCTTAGACCCACCGGGGGGTACACAGATACGCAGTATTTT
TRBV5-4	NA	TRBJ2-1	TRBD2	CASSSKRGDEQFF	TGTGCCAGCAGCTCTAAGCGGGGCGATGAGCAGTTCTTC
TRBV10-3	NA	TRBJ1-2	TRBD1	CAISTAGTAGYTF	TGTGCCATCAGTACTGCCGGGACAGCTGGCTACACCTTC
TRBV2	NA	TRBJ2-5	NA	CASKAETEGKETQYF	TGTGCCAGCAAGGCCGAAACGGAGGGTAAAGAGACCCAGTACTTC